The source of this TCR beta chain is a study of blood T cell repertoires in COVID-19. Germline values: CDR1 MNHEY, CDR2 SVGAGI. The CDR3 totals 14 residues. With 2 bases removed from V and 0 bases from J, the gap between germline ends came to 8 bases. The repertoire was sequenced with immunoSEQ multiplex PCR; TCRdb's copy has only in-frame clones and lacks some. The table lists 50,000 to 60,000 clones, 84% of them singletons. Sequenced input: peripheral blood. The gene calls are TRBV6-5 and TRBJ2-7, with D possibly being TRBD1 (5 bases). This TCR was recovered from a man older than 75 with COVID-19, enrolled during active disease. The CDR3 region has the DNA TGTGCCAGCAGTTACAGGGGATCCTCCTACGAGCAGTACTTC. Translation gives CASSYRGSSYEQYF.